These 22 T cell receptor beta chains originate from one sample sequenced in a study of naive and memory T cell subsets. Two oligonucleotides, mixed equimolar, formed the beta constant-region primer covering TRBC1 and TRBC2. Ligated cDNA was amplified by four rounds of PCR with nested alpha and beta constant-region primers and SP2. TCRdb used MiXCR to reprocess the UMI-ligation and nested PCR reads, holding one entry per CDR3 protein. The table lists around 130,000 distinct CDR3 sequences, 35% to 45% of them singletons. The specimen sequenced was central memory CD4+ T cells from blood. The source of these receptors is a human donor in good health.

This chain's CDR3 is CSARAETSGLLSTDTQYF. Here the CDR3 DNA reads TGCAGTGCTAGAGCCGAGACTAGCGGGCTACTCTCCACAGATACGCAGTATTTT. V is TRBV20-1 and J is TRBJ2-3; 10 positions match TRBD2. The germline V gene encodes CDR1 DFQATT and CDR2 SNEGSKA (reference sequence). The CDR3 sequence is 18 residues long. The J segment lost 2 bases and the V segment lost 1 base, leaving 12 bases of the junction unmatched.

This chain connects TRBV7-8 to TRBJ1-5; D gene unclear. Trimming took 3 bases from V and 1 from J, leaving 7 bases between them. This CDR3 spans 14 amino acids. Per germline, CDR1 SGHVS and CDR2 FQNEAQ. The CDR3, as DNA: TGTGCCAGCAGCTTTCATGGCAGCAATCAGCCCCAGCATTTT. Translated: CASSFHGSNQPQHF.

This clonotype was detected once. CDR3 in amino acids: CASSQELAGTYNEQFF. In DNA form, the CDR3 reads TGCGCCAGCAGCCAAGAACTAGCGGGGACCTACAATGAGCAGTTCTTC. This chain uses TRBV4-1 with TRBJ2-1; 10 bases align to TRBD2. This CDR3 has 16 amino acids. Germline loops: CDR1 MGHRA, CDR2 YSYEKL. After removal of 0 bases from V and 2 bases from J, the junction contained 1 base not matched to a gene.

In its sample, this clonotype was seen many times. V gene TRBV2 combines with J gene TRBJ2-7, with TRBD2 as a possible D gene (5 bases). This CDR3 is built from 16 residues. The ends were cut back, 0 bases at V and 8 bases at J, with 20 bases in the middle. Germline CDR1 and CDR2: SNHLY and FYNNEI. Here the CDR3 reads CASSEAPTRLSGKQYF. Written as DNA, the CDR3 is TGTGCCAGCAGTGAAGCCCCAACGAGACTATCCGGCAAGCAGTACTTC.

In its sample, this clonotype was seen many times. This CDR3 is CASKRQGMNTEAFF. DNA for the CDR3: TGTGCCAGCAAAAGGCAAGGGATGAACACTGAAGCTTTCTTT. This chain uses TRBV27 with TRBJ1-1, with D unclear. V was shortened by 7 bases and J by 0 bases, with 12 bases between the two germline ends. Per the germline V gene, CDR1 is MNHEY and CDR2 is SMNVEV (reference sequence). CDR3 length equals 14 residues.

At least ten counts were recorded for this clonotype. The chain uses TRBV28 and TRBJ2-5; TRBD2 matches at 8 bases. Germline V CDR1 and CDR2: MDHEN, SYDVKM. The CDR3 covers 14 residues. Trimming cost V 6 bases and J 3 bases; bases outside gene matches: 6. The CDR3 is CASRKAGDEETQYF. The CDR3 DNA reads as TGTGCCAGCAGGAAAGCGGGAGATGAAGAGACCCAGTACTTC. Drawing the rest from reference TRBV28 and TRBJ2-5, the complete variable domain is DVKVTQSSRYLVKRTGEKVFLECVQDMDHENMFWYRQDPGLGLRLIYFSYDVKMKEKGDIPEGYSVSREKKERFSLILESASTNQTSMYLCASRKAGDEETQYFGPGTRLLVL.

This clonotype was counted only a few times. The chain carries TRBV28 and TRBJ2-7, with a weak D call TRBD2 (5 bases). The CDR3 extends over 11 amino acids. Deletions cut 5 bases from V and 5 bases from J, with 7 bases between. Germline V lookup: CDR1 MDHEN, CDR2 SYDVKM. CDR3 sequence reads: CASSTRDEQYF. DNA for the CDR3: TGTGCCAGCAGTACTAGGGACGAGCAGTACTTC.

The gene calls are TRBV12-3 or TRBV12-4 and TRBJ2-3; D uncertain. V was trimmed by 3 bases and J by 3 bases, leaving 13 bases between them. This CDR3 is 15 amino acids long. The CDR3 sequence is CASSFSVGPTDTQYF. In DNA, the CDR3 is TGTGCCAGCAGTTTTTCTGTCGGGCCAACAGATACGCAGTATTTT.

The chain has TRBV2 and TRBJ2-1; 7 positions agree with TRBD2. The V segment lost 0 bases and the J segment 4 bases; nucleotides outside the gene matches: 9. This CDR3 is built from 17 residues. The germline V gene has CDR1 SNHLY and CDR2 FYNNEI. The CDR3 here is CASSEAPAGPAYNEQFF. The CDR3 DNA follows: TGTGCCAGCAGTGAAGCCCCAGCGGGACCAGCATACAATGAGCAGTTCTTC.

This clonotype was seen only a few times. CDR3 nucleotides: TGTGCCAGCAGGTGGGAAAAATGGAGTTCCTACAATGAGCAGTTCTTC. It translates to CASRWEKWSSYNEQFF. V and J are TRBV6-1 and TRBJ2-1; no definite D call. The CDR3 runs to 16 residues. CDR1 MNHNS and CDR2 SASEGT come from the germline V gene. The V and J ends lost 6 bases and 1 base respectively, with 16 bases between them.

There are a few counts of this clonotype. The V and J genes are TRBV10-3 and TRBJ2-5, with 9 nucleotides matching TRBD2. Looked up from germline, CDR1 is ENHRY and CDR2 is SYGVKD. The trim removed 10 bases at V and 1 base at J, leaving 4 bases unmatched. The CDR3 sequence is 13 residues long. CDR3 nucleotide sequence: TGTGCCACCAATAGCGGGAGCCAAGAGACCCAGTACTTC. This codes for CATNSGSQETQYF.

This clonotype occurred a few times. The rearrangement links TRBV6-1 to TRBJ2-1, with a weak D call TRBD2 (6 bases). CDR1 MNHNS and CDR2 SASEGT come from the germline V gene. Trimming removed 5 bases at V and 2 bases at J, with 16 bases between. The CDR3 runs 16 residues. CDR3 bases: TGTGCCAGCAGTTCCCGGACTATCGGGGCCTACAATGAGCAGTTCTTC. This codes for CASSSRTIGAYNEQFF.

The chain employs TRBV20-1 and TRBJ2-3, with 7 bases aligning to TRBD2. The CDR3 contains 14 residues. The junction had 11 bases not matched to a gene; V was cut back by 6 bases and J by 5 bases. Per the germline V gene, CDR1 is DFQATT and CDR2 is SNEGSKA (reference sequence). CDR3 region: CSASPAGVIDTQYF. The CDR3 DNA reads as TGCAGTGCAAGCCCTGCGGGAGTGATAGATACGCAGTATTTT.

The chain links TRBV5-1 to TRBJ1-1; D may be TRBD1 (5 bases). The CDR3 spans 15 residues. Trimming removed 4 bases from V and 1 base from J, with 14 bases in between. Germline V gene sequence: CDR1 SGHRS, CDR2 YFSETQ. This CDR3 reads CASSPGEGTNTEAFF. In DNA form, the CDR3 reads TGCGCCAGCAGCCCCGGCGAAGGGACGAACACTGAAGCTTTCTTT.

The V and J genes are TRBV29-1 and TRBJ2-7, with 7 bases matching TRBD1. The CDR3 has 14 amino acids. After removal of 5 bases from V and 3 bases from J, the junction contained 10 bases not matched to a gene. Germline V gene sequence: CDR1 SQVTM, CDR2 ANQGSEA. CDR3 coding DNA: TGCAGCGTTACTAAGGACAGGAACAACTACGAGCAGTACTTC. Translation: CSVTKDRNNYEQYF.

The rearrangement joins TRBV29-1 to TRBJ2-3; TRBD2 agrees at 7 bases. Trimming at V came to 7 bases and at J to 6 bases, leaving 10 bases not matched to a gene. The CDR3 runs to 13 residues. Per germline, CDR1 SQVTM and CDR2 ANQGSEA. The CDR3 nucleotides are TGCAGCGGGGGGGGAGGTCCCCAGGATACGCAGTATTTT. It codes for CSGGGGPQDTQYF.

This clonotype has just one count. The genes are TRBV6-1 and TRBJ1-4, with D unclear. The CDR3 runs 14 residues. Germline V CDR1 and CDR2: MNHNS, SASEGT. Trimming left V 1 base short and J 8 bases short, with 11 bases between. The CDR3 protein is CASSEGTSAEKLFF. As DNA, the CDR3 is TGTGCCAGCAGTGAAGGGACTTCGGCAGAAAAACTGTTTTTT.

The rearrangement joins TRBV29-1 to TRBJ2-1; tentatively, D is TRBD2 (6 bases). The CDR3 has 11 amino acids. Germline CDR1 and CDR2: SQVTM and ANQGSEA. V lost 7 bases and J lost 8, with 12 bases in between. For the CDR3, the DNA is TGCAGCGCGGCTTGGGGGGATGAGCAGTTCTTC. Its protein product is CSAAWGDEQFF.

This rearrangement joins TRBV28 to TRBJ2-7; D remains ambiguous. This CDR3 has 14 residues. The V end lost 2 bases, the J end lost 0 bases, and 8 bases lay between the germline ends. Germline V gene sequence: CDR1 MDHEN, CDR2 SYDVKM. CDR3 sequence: CASSLVPVSYEQYF. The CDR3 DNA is TGTGCCAGCAGTTTAGTCCCAGTCTCCTACGAGCAGTACTTC.

The CDR3 DNA is TGCGCCAGCAGCACCTACAGGACTAGCGGGAGGGCCTACAATGAGCAGTTCTTC. It specifies CASSTYRTSGRAYNEQFF. The rearrangement joins TRBV5-1 to TRBJ2-1; 15 bases fit TRBD2. The V and J ends lost 4 bases and 2 bases, in that order; junction bases with no gene match: 7. The V gene's germline CDR1 is SGHRS and CDR2 YFSETQ. The CDR3 consists of 18 residues.

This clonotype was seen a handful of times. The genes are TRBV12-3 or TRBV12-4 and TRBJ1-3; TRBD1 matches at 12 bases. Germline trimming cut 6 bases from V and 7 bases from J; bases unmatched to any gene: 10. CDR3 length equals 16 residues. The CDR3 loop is CASRRTGTGGRNTIYF. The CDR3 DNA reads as TGTGCCAGCAGACGTACCGGGACAGGGGGCAGGAACACCATATATTTT.

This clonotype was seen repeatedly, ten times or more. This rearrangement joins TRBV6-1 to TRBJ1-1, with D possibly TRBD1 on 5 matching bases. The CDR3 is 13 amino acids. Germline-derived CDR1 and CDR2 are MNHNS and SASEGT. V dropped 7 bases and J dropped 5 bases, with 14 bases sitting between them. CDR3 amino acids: CASTLGVQTEAFF. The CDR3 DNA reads TGTGCCAGCACATTAGGGGTACAAACTGAAGCTTTCTTT.